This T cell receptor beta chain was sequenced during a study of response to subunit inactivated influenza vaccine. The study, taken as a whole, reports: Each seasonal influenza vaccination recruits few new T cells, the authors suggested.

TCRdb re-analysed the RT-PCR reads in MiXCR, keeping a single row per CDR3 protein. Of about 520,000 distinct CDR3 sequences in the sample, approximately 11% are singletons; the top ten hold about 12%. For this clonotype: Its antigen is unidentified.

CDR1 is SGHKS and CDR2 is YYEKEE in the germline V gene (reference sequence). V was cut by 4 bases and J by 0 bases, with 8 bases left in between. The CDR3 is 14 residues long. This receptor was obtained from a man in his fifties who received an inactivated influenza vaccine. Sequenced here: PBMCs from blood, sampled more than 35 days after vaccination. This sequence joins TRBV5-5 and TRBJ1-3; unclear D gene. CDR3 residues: CASSLDVSGNTIYF. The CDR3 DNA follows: TGTGCCAGCAGCCTGGACGTCTCTGGAAACACCATATATTTT.